Below are 26 T cell receptor beta chains sequenced from a single sample in a study of post-analysis software for immune sequencing data. General study results and limits: Relative to controls, patients had about 5 TRBV segments at higher frequency, with TRBV5-6, TRBV5-1 and TRBV20-1 among these.

Researchers reported that TCR beta cDNA libraries carried unique molecular identifiers. Each CDR3 protein is one row after TCRdb ran MiXCR on the PCR reads. The table includes 700,000 to 800,000 distinct CDR3 sequences, 30% detected once. Their antigens remain unidentified. What was sequenced was blood. The source is a girl aged 5-17 years with multiple sclerosis.

This chain joins TRBV7-2 and TRBJ1-2, with TRBD1 identical over 9 bases. CDR3 length: 15 amino acids. V shed 3 bases and J 6 bases; nucleotides not matched to a gene: 8. Per the germline V gene, CDR1 is SGHTA and CDR2 is FQGNSA. CDR3 residues: CASSLRTGALDGYTF. The CDR3 DNA reads as TGTGCCAGCAGCTTGCGGACAGGGGCGCTTGATGGCTACACCTTC. Together with reference TRBV7-2 and TRBJ1-2, the CDR3 gives the full variable domain: GAGVSQSPSNKVTEKGKDVELRCDPISGHTALYWYRQSLGQGLEFLIYFQGNSAPDKSGLPSDRFSAERTGGSVSTLTIQRTQQEDSAVYLCASSLRTGALDGYTFGSGTRLTVV.

Only a few counts were recorded for this clonotype. This sequence joins TRBV10-3 and TRBJ1-1; D unclear. The V gene's germline CDR1 is ENHRY and CDR2 SYGVKD. Trimming took off 2 bases at V and 0 bases at J, with 4 bases between the two ends. This CDR3 is 13 amino acids long. DNA for the CDR3: TGTGCCATCAGTGAGAACGTGAACACTGAAGCTTTCTTT. It codes for CAISENVNTEAFF.

This clonotype was counted only a few times. This chain joins TRBV7-9 and TRBJ1-4; D is unclear. Trimming pared 2 bases from V and 11 bases from J, leaving 15 bases between. The CDR3 consists of 14 residues. CDR1 and CDR2 from the germline V gene are SEHNR and FQNEAQ (reference sequence). CDR3 region: CASSLYAPYGKLFF. DNA for the CDR3: TGTGCCAGCAGCTTATATGCGCCGTATGGGAAACTGTTTTTT. The complete variable domain, with remaining parts taken from reference TRBV7-9 and TRBJ1-4, reads DTGVSQNPRHKITKRGQNVTFRCDPISEHNRLYWYRQTLGQGPEFLTYFQNEAQLEKSRLLSDRFSAERPKGSFSTLEIQRTEQGDSAMYLCASSLYAPYGKLFFGSGTQLSVL.

The gene calls are TRBV5-6 and TRBJ1-2; D perhaps matches TRBD1 (6 bases). This CDR3 region has 17 residues. Deletions cut 2 bases from V and 0 bases from J, with 17 bases between. Germline CDR1 and CDR2: SGHDT and YYEEEE. Here the CDR3 reads CASSFFSGDGANYGYTF. CDR3 in DNA: TGTGCCAGCAGCTTCTTCTCAGGGGACGGAGCTAACTATGGCTACACCTTC.

The gene calls are TRBV4-1 and TRBJ2-5; D call uncertain. The CDR3 consists of 15 residues. CDR1 and CDR2 from the germline V gene are MGHRA and YSYEKL. The V and J ends lost 0 bases and 5 bases respectively, with 13 bases between them. This CDR3 reads CASSQDPTTRETQYF. The CDR3 DNA sequence: TGCGCCAGCAGCCAAGATCCGACCACGAGGGAGACCCAGTACTTC.

This clonotype has just a few counts. The chain couples TRBV9 to TRBJ1-1, with D possibly matching TRBD1 (5 bases). Trimming cost V 4 bases and J 11 bases, with 18 bases left between them. Germline V lookup: CDR1 SGDLS, CDR2 YYNGEE. The CDR3 has 13 amino acids. In nucleotides, the CDR3 is TGTGCCAGCAGCTCTGAGGGTGAGGGGCTCGCTTTCTTT. Amino acids: CASSSEGEGLAFF.

This clonotype was counted between two and nine times. V gene TRBV6-2 or TRBV6-3 combines with J gene TRBJ2-1, with D possibly matching TRBD2 (6 bases). The CDR3 spans 13 residues. Germline values: CDR1 MNHEY, CDR2 SVGEGT. Trimming took 6 bases from V and 10 from J, leaving 16 bases between them. For the CDR3, the DNA is TGTGCCAGCAGCTGGGGGGTGGCGTACGAGCAGTTCTTC. Its translation is CASSWGVAYEQFF.

The chain couples TRBV5-1 to TRBJ2-5; D not certain. The CDR3 consists of 12 residues. Germline V gives CDR1 SGHRS, CDR2 YFSETQ. Trimming pared 6 bases from V and 5 bases from J, leaving 11 bases between. For the CDR3, the DNA is TGCGCCAGCAACAACCTCGAGGAGACCCAGTACTTC. This translates into CASNNLEETQYF.

This clonotype was detected once. The chain is built from TRBV19 and TRBJ2-3; D may correspond to TRBD1 or TRBD2 (5 bases each). The ends were cut back, 5 bases at V and 2 bases at J, with 14 bases in the middle. CDR1 and CDR2 (germline): LNHDA, SQIVND (reference sequence). The CDR3 has 15 residues. CDR3: CASSLRVRATDTQYF. CDR3 nucleotide sequence: TGTGCCAGTAGTCTGCGGGTCAGGGCCACAGATACGCAGTATTTT.

This clonotype was picked up a small number of times. The chain employs TRBV7-9 and TRBJ2-5; TRBD1 matches 9 bases. The V and J ends lost 5 bases and 4 bases, in that order; junction bases with no gene match: 5. The CDR3 loop spans 14 amino acids. CDR1 and CDR2 (germline): SEHNR, FQNEAQ (reference sequence). DNA of the CDR3: TGTGCCAGCAGCCACGGGACAGGGCTAGAGACCCAGTACTTC. It translates to CASSHGTGLETQYF.

The chain links TRBV20-1 to TRBJ2-3; 7 bases are shared with TRBD2. V shed 4 bases, J shed 8 bases, and the junction held 12 bases outside the gene matches. Germline V gene lookup returns CDR1 DFQATT and CDR2 SNEGSKA (reference sequence). This CDR3 is built from 14 residues. The CDR3: CSAIGAGDGGTQYF. The CDR3 DNA follows: TGCAGTGCTATCGGCGCGGGAGACGGGGGTACGCAGTATTTT.

Comment on this clonotype: Germline and junction disagree at one end, which may indicate a read error. The CDR3 loop is CSVAVGPNYGYTF. CDR3 in DNA: TGCAGTGTTGCTGTAGGGCCTAACTATGGCTACACCTTC. The J gene is TRBJ1-2, the V gene TRBV29-1; D is unresolved. Germline V lookup: CDR1 SQVTM, CDR2 ANQGSEA. The CDR3 is 13 amino acids.

This clonotype was seen at least ten times. This chain joins TRBV20-1 and TRBJ2-1, with 9 nucleotides matching TRBD2. Germline V gives CDR1 DFQATT, CDR2 SNEGSKA (reference sequence). This CDR3 is 17 amino acids long. V lost 3 bases to trimming and J lost 4 bases; unmatched junction nucleotides: 13. CDR3 sequence (DNA): TGCAGTGCTAGGAGAGGGGTCACGACTAGCGGTTACAATGAGCAGTTCTTC. It is translated as CSARRGVTTSGYNEQFF.

On this clonotype: A read error may produce the germline difference seen at one junction end. The gene calls are TRBV12-3 or TRBV12-4 and TRBJ1-5, with 7 bases identical to TRBD1. This CDR3 has 14 residues. The CDR3 DNA reads TGTACCAGCAGTTCAGGGGACAGAAATCAGCCCCAGCATTTT. Translated: CTSSSGDRNQPQHF.

This clonotype occurred a few times. This sequence joins TRBV12-3 or TRBV12-4 and TRBJ1-5; possible D gene TRBD1, 6 bases. The CDR3 is 13 residues long. V lost 5 bases to trimming and J lost 9 bases, with 14 bases between them. CDR3 in DNA: TGTGCCAGCAGTAGACAGGTCCCGTTGCCCCAGCATTTT. Its translation: CASSRQVPLPQHF.

The chain employs TRBV5-1 and TRBJ2-2; a possible D gene is TRBD2 (6 bases). V was trimmed by 3 bases and J by 4 bases, leaving 10 bases between them. Germline V gene sequence: CDR1 SGHRS, CDR2 YFSETQ. CDR3 length: 14 residues. The CDR3: CASSSEAGTGELFF. CDR3 nucleotide sequence: TGCGCCAGCAGCTCGGAAGCGGGCACCGGGGAGCTGTTTTTT.

This clonotype was detected a few times. V and J are TRBV6-2 or TRBV6-3 and TRBJ2-7, with TRBD1 matching 9 bases. The tail of the sequence fits TRBJ2-4 better, so the J call may be wrong. The CDR3 length is 12 residues. Germline assignment: CDR1 MNHEY and CDR2 SVGEGT. This CDR3 reads CASSGQGTIQYF. The CDR3 DNA reads as TGTGCCAGCAGCGGACAGGGGACCATTCAGTACTTC.

This clonotype was detected only a few times. The rearrangement uses TRBV24-1 and TRBJ2-3, with 12 positions matching TRBD2. The CDR3 consists of 17 residues. V trimming: 4 bases; J trimming: 5 bases; junction bases outside the gene matches: 9. The germline V gene encodes CDR1 KGHDR and CDR2 SFDVKD. The CDR3 protein is CATSDPRLAGVGDTQYF. The DNA of the CDR3 is TGTGCCACCAGTGACCCTCGACTAGCGGGGGTCGGAGATACGCAGTATTTT.

The rearrangement links TRBV10-3 to TRBJ1-5, with 8 nucleotides matching TRBD1. The CDR3 extends over 15 amino acids. With V trimmed by 0 bases and J by 7 bases, 5 bases remained unmatched. Germline V gene data show CDR1 as ENHRY and CDR2 as SYGVKD. In DNA, the CDR3 is TGTGCCATCAGTGAGTCCGGACAGGGTGAGCAGCCCCAGCATTTT. It specifies CAISESGQGEQPQHF.

This chain connects TRBV12-3 or TRBV12-4 to TRBJ2-1; D gene uncertain. The CDR3 runs to 11 residues. With 5 bases removed from V and 9 bases from J, the gap between germline ends came to 8 bases. The CDR3 DNA reads TGTGCCAGCAGTGGTTGGAGTGAGCAGTTCTTC. Translated: CASSGWSEQFF.

The CDR3 protein is CASSYLLTGYQETQFF. The CDR3, as DNA: TGTGCCAGCAGTTACCTTTTGACAGGGTACCAAGAGACCCAGTTCTTC. The chain employs TRBV6-5 and TRBJ2-5, with 7 bases aligning to TRBD1. The J call is in doubt because the DNA end fits TRBJ2-1 better. This CDR3 contains 16 residues. Germline V lookup: CDR1 MNHEY, CDR2 SVGAGI.

This clonotype was counted ten times or more. V is TRBV20-1 and J is TRBJ2-5; D is undetermined. This CDR3 is 13 amino acids long. Germline CDR1 and CDR2: DFQATT and SNEGSKA (reference sequence). Trimming removed 4 bases from V and 4 bases from J, with 13 bases in between. The CDR3 DNA is TGCAGTGCTAAAAACGGACGGCGAGAGACCCAGTACTTC. This gives the protein CSAKNGRRETQYF.

Only a few counts were recorded for this clonotype. This chain connects TRBV12-3 or TRBV12-4 to TRBJ2-3, with a weak D call TRBD1 (5 bases). Trimming took 3 bases from V and 5 from J, leaving 12 bases between them. The CDR3 has 14 residues. This chain's CDR3 is CASSFSRVVDTQYF. The CDR3 region has the DNA TGTGCCAGCAGTTTTAGCAGGGTGGTAGATACGCAGTATTTT.

This chain uses TRBV7-8 with TRBJ2-1; the D gene is possibly TRBD2 (6 bases). The CDR3 contains 16 residues. Between the trimmed V and J ends, which lost 2 bases and 8 bases, there was a span of 19 bases. The germline gives CDR1 SGHVS, CDR2 FQNEAQ. CDR3 sequence: CASSLLRLDPRDEQFF. For the CDR3, the DNA is TGTGCCAGCAGCTTATTGAGACTAGACCCCAGGGATGAGCAGTTCTTC.

Points on this clonotype: A single base separates this from a much larger clone, so it may be a read error. V is TRBV4-1 and J is TRBJ2-1; possible D gene TRBD2, 5 bases. Trimming removed 1 base from V and 6 bases from J, with 13 bases in between. The germline CDR1 and CDR2 sequences are MGHRA and YSYEKL. The CDR3 length is 15 residues. The CDR3 protein is CASSQVSVGSNEQFF. In nucleotides, the CDR3 is TGCGCCAGCAGCCAAGTAAGTGTGGGGAGCAATGAGCAGTTCTTC.

This clonotype was found a few times. The V gene is TRBV18, the J gene TRBJ1-2, with TRBD1 matching 7 bases. CDR3 length: 15 amino acids. The V gene end was trimmed by 3 bases and the J gene end by 7 bases; junction bases not matched to a gene: 11. Germline V CDR1 and CDR2: KGHSH, LQKENI. CDR3 DNA sequence: TGTGCCAGCTCACCCCTGGACAGGCCTCCCGGTGGCTACACCTTC. Translating gives CASSPLDRPPGGYTF.